The T cell receptor (beta chain) described here comes from a study of cytomegalovirus exposure and HLA in healthy donors. The PCR used 60 Vbeta and 13 Jbeta primers. Measured with immunoSEQ multiplex PCR; TCRdb has only the in-frame clones, and not every one. The table includes 150,000 to 200,000 clones, about 81% detected once. General study points: Productive rates of about 87% or about 30% were seen for most TCR beta V segments in an earlier analysis.

Unmatched junction bases numbered 6, after V lost 5 bases and J lost 1 base. CDR1 and CDR2 (germline): MNHEY, SMNVEV (reference sequence). The CDR3 has 15 amino acids. A remark on this clone: Its antigen is not identified.

Specimen: PBMCs. The receptor comes from a young woman in good health and CMV-seronegative. The chain has TRBV27 and TRBJ2-7; 9 positions match TRBD2. The CDR3 nucleotides are TGTGCCAGCAGTCCTCGACTAGCGGCATCCTACGAGCAGTACTTC. It translates to CASSPRLAASYEQYF.